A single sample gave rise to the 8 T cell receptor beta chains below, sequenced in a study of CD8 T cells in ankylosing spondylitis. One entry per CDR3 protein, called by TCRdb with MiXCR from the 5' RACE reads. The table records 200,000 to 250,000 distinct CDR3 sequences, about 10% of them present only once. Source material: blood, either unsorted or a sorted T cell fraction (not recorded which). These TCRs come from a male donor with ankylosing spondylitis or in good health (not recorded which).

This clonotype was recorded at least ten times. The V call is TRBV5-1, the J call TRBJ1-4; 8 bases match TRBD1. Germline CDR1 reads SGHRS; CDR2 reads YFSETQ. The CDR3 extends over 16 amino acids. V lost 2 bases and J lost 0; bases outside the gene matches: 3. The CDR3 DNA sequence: TGCGCCAGCAGCTTAGGGACAGGCACAACTAATGAAAAACTGTTTTTT. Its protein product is CASSLGTGTTNEKLFF. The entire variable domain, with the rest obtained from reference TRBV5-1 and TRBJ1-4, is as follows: KAGVTQTPRYLIKTRGQQVTLSCSPISGHRSVSWYQQTPGQGLQFLFEYFSETQRNKGNFPGRFSGRQFSNSRSEMNVSTLELGDSALYLCASSLGTGTTNEKLFFGSGTQLSVL.

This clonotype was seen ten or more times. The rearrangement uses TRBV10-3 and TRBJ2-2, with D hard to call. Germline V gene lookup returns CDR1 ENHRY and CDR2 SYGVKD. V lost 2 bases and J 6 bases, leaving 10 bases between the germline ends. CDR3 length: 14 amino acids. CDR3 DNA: TGTGCCATCAGTGAGCCGCCCCCCCCCGGGGAGCTGTTTTTT. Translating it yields CAISEPPPPGELFF.

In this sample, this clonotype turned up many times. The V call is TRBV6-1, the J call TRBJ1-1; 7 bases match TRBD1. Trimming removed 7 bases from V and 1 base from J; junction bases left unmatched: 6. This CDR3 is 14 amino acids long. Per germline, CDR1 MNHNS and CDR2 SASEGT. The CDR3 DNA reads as TGTGCCAGCACCAAACAGGGGCCGAACACTGAAGCTTTCTTT. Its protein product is CASTKQGPNTEAFF.

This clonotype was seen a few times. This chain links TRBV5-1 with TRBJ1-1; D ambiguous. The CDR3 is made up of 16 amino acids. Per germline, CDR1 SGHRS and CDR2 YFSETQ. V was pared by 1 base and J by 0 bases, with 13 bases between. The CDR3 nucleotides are TGCGCCAGCAGCTTGAACCGGGCCACTATGAACACTGAAGCTTTCTTT. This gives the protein CASSLNRATMNTEAFF.

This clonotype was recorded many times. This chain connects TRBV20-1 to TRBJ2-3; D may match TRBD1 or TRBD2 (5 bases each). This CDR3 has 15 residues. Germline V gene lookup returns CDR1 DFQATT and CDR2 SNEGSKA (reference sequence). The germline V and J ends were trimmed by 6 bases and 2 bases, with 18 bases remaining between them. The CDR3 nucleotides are TGCAGTGCCAACATAGAGGGACGATACACAGATACGCAGTATTTT. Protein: CSANIEGRYTDTQYF.

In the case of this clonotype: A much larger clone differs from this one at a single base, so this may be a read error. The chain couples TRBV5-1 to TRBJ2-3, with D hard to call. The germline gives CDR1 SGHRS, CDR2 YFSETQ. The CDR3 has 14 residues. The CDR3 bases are TGCGACAGCAGCTTAGGGCCGGGCACAGATACGCAGTATTTT. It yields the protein CDSSLGPGTDTQYF.

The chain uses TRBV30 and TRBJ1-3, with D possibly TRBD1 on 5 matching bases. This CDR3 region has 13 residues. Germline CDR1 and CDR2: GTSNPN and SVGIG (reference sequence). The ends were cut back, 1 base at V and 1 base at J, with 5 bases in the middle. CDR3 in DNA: TGTGCCTGGAGTGGGGGGTCTGGAAACACCATATATTTT. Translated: CAWSGGSGNTIYF. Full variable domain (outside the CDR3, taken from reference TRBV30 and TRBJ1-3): SQTIHQWPATLVQPVGSPLSLECTVEGTSNPNLYWYRQAAGRGLQLLFYSVGIGQISSEVPQNLSASRPQDRQFILSSKKLLLSDSGFYLCAWSGGSGNTIYFGEGSWLTVV.

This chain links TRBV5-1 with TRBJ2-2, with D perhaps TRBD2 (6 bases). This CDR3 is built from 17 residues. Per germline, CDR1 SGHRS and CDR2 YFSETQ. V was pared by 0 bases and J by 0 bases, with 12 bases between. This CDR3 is CASSLAGRTTNTGELFF. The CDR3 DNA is TGCGCCAGCAGCTTGGCCGGACGGACTACGAACACCGGGGAGCTGTTTTTT.